Given below is one TCR beta chain in context. These data originate in a study of T cell changes during pregnancy in multiple sclerosis. Germline values: CDR1 MGHRA, CDR2 YSYEKL. The V and J ends lost 1 base and 1 base, in that order; junction bases with no gene match: 5. The length of the CDR3 is 16 residues. Method: immunoSEQ multiplex PCR; TCRdb's copy keeps in-frame clones and lacks some. There are about 100,000 clones in the sample; about 92% occur only once, and 1.9% lies in the top ten. V usage is TRBV4-1 and J usage is TRBJ2-5, with TRBD1 identical over 8 bases. The sample here was peripheral blood, taken after pregnancy. The clonotype was recovered from a female donor with multiple sclerosis, enrolled in a pregnancy study. The CDR3 DNA sequence: TGCGCCAGCAGCCAAGCTTCCGGACAGGGCCAAGAGACCCAGTACTTC. It codes for CASSQASGQGQETQYF.